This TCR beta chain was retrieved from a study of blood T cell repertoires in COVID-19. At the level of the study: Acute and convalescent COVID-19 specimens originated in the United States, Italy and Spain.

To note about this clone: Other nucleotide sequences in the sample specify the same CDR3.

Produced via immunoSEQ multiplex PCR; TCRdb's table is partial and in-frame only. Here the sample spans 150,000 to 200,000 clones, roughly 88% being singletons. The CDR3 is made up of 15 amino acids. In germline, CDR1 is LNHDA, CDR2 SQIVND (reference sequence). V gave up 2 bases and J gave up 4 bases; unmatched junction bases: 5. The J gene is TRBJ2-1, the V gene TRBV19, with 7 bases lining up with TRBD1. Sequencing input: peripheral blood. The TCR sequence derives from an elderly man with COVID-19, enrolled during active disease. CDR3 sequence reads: CASSISRGPYNEQFF. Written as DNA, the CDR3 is TGTGCCAGTAGTATATCGAGGGGGCCGTACAATGAGCAGTTCTTC. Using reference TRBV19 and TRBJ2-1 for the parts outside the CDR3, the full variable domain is DGGITQSPKYLFRKEGQNVTLSCEQNLNHDAMYWYRQDPGQGLRLIYYSQIVNDFQKGDIAEGYSVSREKKESFPLTVTSAQKNPTAFYLCASSISRGPYNEQFFGPGTRLTVL.